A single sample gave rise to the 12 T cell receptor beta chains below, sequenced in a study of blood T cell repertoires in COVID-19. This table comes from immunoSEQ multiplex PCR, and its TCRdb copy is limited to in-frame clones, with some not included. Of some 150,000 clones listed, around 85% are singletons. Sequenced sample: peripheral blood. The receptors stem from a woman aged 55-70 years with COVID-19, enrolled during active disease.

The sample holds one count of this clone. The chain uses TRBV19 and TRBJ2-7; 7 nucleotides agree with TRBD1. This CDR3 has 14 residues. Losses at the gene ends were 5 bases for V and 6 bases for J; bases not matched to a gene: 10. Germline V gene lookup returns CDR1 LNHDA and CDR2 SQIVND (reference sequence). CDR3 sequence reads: CASSLQGWGSEQYF. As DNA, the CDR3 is TGTGCCAGTAGTTTACAGGGGTGGGGGAGCGAGCAGTACTTC.

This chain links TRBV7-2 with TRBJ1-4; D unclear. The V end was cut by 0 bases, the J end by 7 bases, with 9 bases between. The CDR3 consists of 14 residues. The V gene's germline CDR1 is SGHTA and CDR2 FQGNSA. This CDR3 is CASSLALGSEKLFF. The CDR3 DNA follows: TGTGCCAGCAGCTTAGCATTGGGGAGTGAAAAACTGTTTTTT.

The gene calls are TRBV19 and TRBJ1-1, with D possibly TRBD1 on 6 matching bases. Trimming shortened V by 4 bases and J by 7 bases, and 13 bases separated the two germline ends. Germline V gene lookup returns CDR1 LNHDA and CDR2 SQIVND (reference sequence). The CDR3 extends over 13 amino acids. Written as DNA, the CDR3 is TGTGCCAGTAGTACATACAGGGTGGTTGAAGCTTTCTTT. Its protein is CASSTYRVVEAFF.

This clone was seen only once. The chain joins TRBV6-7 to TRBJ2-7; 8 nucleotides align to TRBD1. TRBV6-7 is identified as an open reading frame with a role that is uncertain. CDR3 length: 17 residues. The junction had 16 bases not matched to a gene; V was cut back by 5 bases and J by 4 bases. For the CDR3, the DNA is TGTGCCAGCAGTCGGGCCGGACAGGGTTTCGCGAGATACGAGCAGTACTTC. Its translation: CASSRAGQGFARYEQYF.

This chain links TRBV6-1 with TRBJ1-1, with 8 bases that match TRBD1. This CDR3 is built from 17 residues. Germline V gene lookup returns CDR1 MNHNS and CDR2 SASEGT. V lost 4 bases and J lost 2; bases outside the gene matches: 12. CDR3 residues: CASSGPQGARVNTEAFF. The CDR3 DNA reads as TGTGCCAGCAGTGGGCCTCAGGGGGCGCGGGTTAACACTGAAGCTTTCTTT.

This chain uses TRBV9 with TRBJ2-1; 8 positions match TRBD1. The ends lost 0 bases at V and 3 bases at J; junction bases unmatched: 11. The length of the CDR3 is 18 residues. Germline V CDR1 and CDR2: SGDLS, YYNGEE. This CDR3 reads CASSVGGRQGLDYNEQFF. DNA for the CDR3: TGTGCCAGCAGCGTAGGGGGGCGACAGGGGCTTGACTACAATGAGCAGTTCTTC.

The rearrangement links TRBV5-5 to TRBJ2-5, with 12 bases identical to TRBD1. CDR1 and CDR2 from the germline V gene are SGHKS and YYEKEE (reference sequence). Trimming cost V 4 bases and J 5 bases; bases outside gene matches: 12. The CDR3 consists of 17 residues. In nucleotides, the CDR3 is TGTGCCAGCAGCGACCCGGGACAGGGGGCTCATCGGGAGACCCAGTACTTC. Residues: CASSDPGQGAHRETQYF.

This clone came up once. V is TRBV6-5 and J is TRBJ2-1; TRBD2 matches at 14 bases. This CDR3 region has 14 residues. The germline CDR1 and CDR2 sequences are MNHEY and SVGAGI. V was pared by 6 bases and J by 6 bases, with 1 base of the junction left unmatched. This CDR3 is CASRGLAGGNEQFF. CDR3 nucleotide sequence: TGTGCCAGCAGAGGACTAGCGGGGGGCAATGAGCAGTTCTTC.

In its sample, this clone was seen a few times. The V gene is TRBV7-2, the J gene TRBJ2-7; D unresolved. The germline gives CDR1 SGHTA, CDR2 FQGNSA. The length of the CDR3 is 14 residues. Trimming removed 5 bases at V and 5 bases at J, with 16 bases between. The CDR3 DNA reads TGTGCCAGCAGCGTGGGCCCCAAAATCCACGAGCAGTACTTC. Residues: CASSVGPKIHEQYF.

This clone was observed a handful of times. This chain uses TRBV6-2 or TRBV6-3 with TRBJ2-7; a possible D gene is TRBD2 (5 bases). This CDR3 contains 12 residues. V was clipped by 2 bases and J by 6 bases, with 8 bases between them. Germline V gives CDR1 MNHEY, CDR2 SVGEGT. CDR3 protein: CASSYPRGEQYF. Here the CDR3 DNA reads TGTGCCAGCAGTTACCCTCGGGGCGAGCAGTACTTC.

The CDR3 spells CASSYSTGFFTEAFF. The CDR3 DNA sequence: TGTGCCAGCAGTTACTCGACAGGGTTTTTCACTGAAGCTTTCTTT. This rearrangement joins TRBV6-5 to TRBJ1-1; the match to TRBD1 covers 7 bases. The germline V gene has CDR1 MNHEY and CDR2 SVGAGI. CDR3 size: 15 residues. The ends lost 0 bases at V and 4 bases at J; junction bases unmatched: 5.

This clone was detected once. The CDR3 region has the DNA TGTGCCAGCAGCGTAGGGGTACTAGCGATGGCAGATACGCAGTATTTT. Residues: CASSVGVLAMADTQYF. The V call is TRBV9, the J call TRBJ2-3; 7 positions agree with TRBD2. V was pared by 0 bases and J by 4 bases, with 8 bases of the junction left unmatched. Germline V lookup: CDR1 SGDLS, CDR2 YYNGEE. The length of the CDR3 is 16 residues.